This TCR beta chain emerged from a study of blood T cells in healthy people across ages. At least ten counts were recorded for this clonotype. Russia was home to the donors, healthy Caucasian individuals aged roughly 6 to 90. The CDR3 has 16 amino acids. Germline CDR1 reads SGHRS; CDR2 reads YFSETQ. V was clipped by 0 bases and J by 0 bases, with 10 bases between them. Primers used in a second PCR of roughly 6 to 11 cycles were a sample-barcoded 5' primer and a J-beta primer mix. Each CDR3 protein gets one entry after TCRdb re-called the 5' RACE reads with MiXCR. Of some 890,000 distinct CDR3 sequences in the sample, 25% to 30% were seen once. The same sample was also used in a study of T cells of mothers and their children. Turning to that study: All donors were healthy and Caucasian; they were a few mothers and their six children. The second PCR used the M1S primer, and this primer added sample barcodes and 2-4 random nucleotides. Mothers yielded over 9 million CDR3 reads, children 2.5 million to 3 million each.

The chain recombines TRBV5-1 with TRBJ2-1, with a possible D match to TRBD2 (6 bases). Sequenced sample: blood. This receptor was identified in a woman between 40 and 50 years old in good health. CDR3 sequence (DNA): TGCGCCAGCAGCTTGGGCGGGGCAAGCTCCTACAATGAGCAGTTCTTC. It yields the protein CASSLGGASSYNEQFF.